The 28 T cell receptor beta chains listed next were all sequenced from one sample in a study of T cell repertoires in cytomegalovirus infection (dated by TCRdb to about 2019). Taken with the paper, the label for treatment or condition translates to: in vitro stimulation with specific CMV peptide epitopes to enrich CMV-specific T cells. These TCRs' antigens remain unknown. The instrument was an Illumina HiSeq 1500. Through fastp at Q25 and MiXCR, TCRdb rebuilt clones from the public reads, retaining in-frame beta chains. CDR3 protein sequences are deduplicated, and each keeps its most common genes and DNA. This sample gives about 900,000 distinct CDR3 sequences in total; roughly 30% of them show up just once. The ten largest account for around 15% of the sample. The input for sequencing was cultured CD8+ T cells from PBMCs, taken from culture after CMV antigen stimulation. The receptors here all came from a human donor in good health (CMV status not recorded). Some clones in this sample may be carry-over from other donors' samples.

This clonotype has a handful of counts. This chain connects TRBV7-9 to TRBJ2-5; 7 bases match TRBD2. The CDR3 spans 14 residues. Germline trimming cut 5 bases from V and 5 bases from J; bases unmatched to any gene: 8. The germline V gene has CDR1 SEHNR and CDR2 FQNEAQ (reference sequence). CDR3 loop: CASSTTSMLETQYF. In DNA, the CDR3 is TGTGCCAGCAGCACGACTAGCATGCTCGAGACCCAGTACTTC.

The chain is built from TRBV11-3 and TRBJ1-4; D may be TRBD1 (5 bases). The CDR3 spans 13 residues. V was shortened by 8 bases and J by 8 bases, with 15 bases between the two germline ends. From germline, CDR1 is SGHNT and CDR2 YENEEA. The CDR3 coding sequence is TGTGCCAGCCAAAGGCGGGGCGACGAAAAACTGTTTTTT. Its translation: CASQRRGDEKLFF. The whole variable domain, filled in from reference TRBV11-3 and TRBJ1-4, reads EAGVVQSPRYKIIEKKQPVAFWCNPISGHNTLYWYLQNLGQGPELLIRYENEEAVDDSQLPKDRFSAERLKGVDSTLKIQPAELGDSAVYLCASQRRGDEKLFFGSGTQLSVL.

This clonotype turned up a few times. The chain employs TRBV4-1 and TRBJ2-5; 12 positions agree with TRBD1. J gave up 5 bases and V 4 bases, and 5 bases lay outside the gene matches. The germline CDR1 and CDR2 sequences are MGHRA and YSYEKL. The CDR3 totals 15 residues. The CDR3 DNA reads as TGCGCCAGCAGCCTCCGGGACAGGGGGCGGGAGACCCAGTACTTC. The encoded protein is CASSLRDRGRETQYF.

CDR3 residues: CASSLGSAGTSTDTQYF. In DNA, the CDR3 is TGTGCCAGCAGCTTAGGCTCGGCGGGGACTAGCACAGATACGCAGTATTTT. The V gene is TRBV13, the J gene TRBJ2-3, with a tentative D call TRBD2 (6 bases). CDR3 length equals 17 residues. V was clipped by 0 bases and J by 0 bases, with 13 bases between them. Germline V gene sequence: CDR1 PRHDT, CDR2 FYEKMQ (reference sequence).

The chain carries TRBV7-2 and TRBJ2-2; D unclear. CDR1 is SGHTA, CDR2 FQGNSA, per germline. V was clipped by 5 bases and J by 6 bases, with 16 bases between them. This CDR3 is 15 amino acids long. CDR3 DNA sequence: TGTGCCAGCAGCGACCCCAGGATGGTGGCCGGGGAGCTGTTTTTT. Translation gives CASSDPRMVAGELFF.

V gene TRBV7-6 combines with J gene TRBJ1-1; no clear D gene. V lost 7 bases to trimming and J lost 3 bases, with 18 bases between them. The CDR3 has 15 residues. Germline V gene lookup returns CDR1 SGHVS and CDR2 FNYEAQ. CDR3 in DNA: TGTGCCAGCAACCCTGCTTTAGGGTCCTACACTGAAGCTTTCTTT. Protein product: CASNPALGSYTEAFF.

A few counts support this clonotype. The chain combines TRBV7-8 with TRBJ1-4; D call uncertain. CDR3 length equals 15 residues. V was pared by 5 bases and J by 8 bases, with 18 bases between. Germline loops: CDR1 SGHVS, CDR2 FQNEAQ. The CDR3 DNA follows: TGTGCCAGCAGCCCAGAGGCCGGAAGAAGGGAAAAACTGTTTTTT. This gives the protein CASSPEAGRREKLFF.

The rearrangement links TRBV20-1 to TRBJ1-1, with D unclear. This CDR3 comprises 10 residues. CDR1 and CDR2 (germline): DFQATT, SNEGSKA (reference sequence). The V gene lost 2 bases and the J gene lost 6 bases, with 4 bases spanning the gap. The CDR3 here is CSARQAEAFF. The CDR3 DNA reads TGCAGTGCTAGACAGGCTGAAGCTTTCTTT.

At least ten counts were recorded for this clonotype. The V and J genes are TRBV7-9 and TRBJ2-7; D is undetermined. Germline lookup yields CDR1 SEHNR and CDR2 FQNEAQ (reference sequence). Trimming cost V 5 bases and J 13 bases, with 30 bases left between them. The CDR3 covers 16 residues. CDR3 amino acids: CASSPGKGPLAAKLYV. The CDR3 nucleotides read TGTGCCAGCAGCCCAGGAAAGGGCCCTCTCGCTGCGAAGTTATACGTC.

This clonotype turned up a few times. The chain carries TRBV19 and TRBJ2-7; D is unclear. V lost 4 bases to trimming and J lost 2 bases, with 15 bases between them. CDR1 is LNHDA, CDR2 SQIVND, per germline (reference sequence). This CDR3 region has 15 residues. The CDR3 sequence: CASSTTLGPTYEQYF. CDR3 bases: TGTGCCAGTAGTACAACCCTCGGTCCCACCTACGAGCAGTACTTC.

This clonotype was recorded a few times. The chain employs TRBV5-6 and TRBJ1-1, with D possibly being TRBD1 (5 bases). This CDR3 is 15 amino acids long. Deletions cut 4 bases from V and 10 bases from J, with 23 bases between. Germline lookup yields CDR1 SGHDT and CDR2 YYEEEE. This CDR3 reads CASSTTDSIYGRAFF. Here the CDR3 DNA reads TGTGCCAGCAGCACGACCGACAGTATTTACGGCCGAGCTTTCTTT.

This clonotype was found a few times. The genes are TRBV9 and TRBJ2-3, with D possibly called TRBD1 or TRBD2 (5 bases each). The CDR3 is 15 amino acids. The V and J ends lost 4 bases and 5 bases respectively, with 17 bases between them. CDR1 is SGDLS and CDR2 is YYNGEE in the germline V gene. CDR3 region: CASSYPRRGEDTQYF. In DNA form, the CDR3 reads TGTGCCAGCAGCTACCCGAGAAGGGGAGAAGATACGCAGTATTTT.

The chain uses TRBV5-6 and TRBJ2-5; the D is unclear. Germline V gene lookup returns CDR1 SGHDT and CDR2 YYEEEE. V lost 0 bases and J 2 bases, leaving 5 bases between the germline ends. CDR3 length: 13 amino acids. The CDR3 DNA reads TGTGCCAGCAGCTTGGAACGGCAAGAGACCCAGTACTTC. It encodes CASSLERQETQYF.

The chain combines TRBV6-5 with TRBJ2-7; D gene ambiguous. V was cut by 0 bases and J by 6 bases, with 12 bases left in between. The CDR3 is made up of 14 amino acids. Germline V lookup: CDR1 MNHEY, CDR2 SVGAGI. CDR3 loop: CASSYSKQNGEQYF. In DNA, the CDR3 is TGTGCCAGCAGTTACTCGAAGCAAAACGGCGAGCAGTACTTC.

This clonotype was seen many times. The genes are TRBV20-1 and TRBJ2-1; D gene uncertain. Germline V lookup: CDR1 DFQATT, CDR2 SNEGSKA (reference sequence). V lost 3 bases, J lost 2 bases, and 8 bases lay in between. The CDR3 totals 13 residues. CDR3 sequence: CSASNLPYNEQFF. In DNA, the CDR3 is TGCAGTGCTAGTAACTTGCCCTACAATGAGCAGTTCTTC.

In this sample, this clonotype turned up a few times. V and J are TRBV7-9 and TRBJ2-2, with D perhaps TRBD2 (6 bases). Germline CDR1 reads SEHNR; CDR2 reads FQNEAQ (reference sequence). The CDR3 sequence is 17 residues long. The V and J ends lost 3 bases and 0 bases respectively, with 14 bases between them. The CDR3 loop is CASSLTLGTSNTGELFF. CDR3 DNA sequence: TGTGCCAGCAGCTTGACCCTCGGGACTTCGAACACCGGGGAGCTGTTTTTT.

The rearrangement uses TRBV4-2 and TRBJ2-5; no definite D call. CDR3 length: 18 amino acids. V lost 0 bases to trimming and J lost 1 base, with 18 bases between them. From germline, CDR1 is LGHNA and CDR2 YNFKEQ. The CDR3 nucleotides are TGTGCCAGCAGCCAAGATATAGTCCCCCCAGACCCCCAAGAGACCCAGTACTTC. It translates to CASSQDIVPPDPQETQYF.

The gene calls are TRBV6-2 or TRBV6-3 and TRBJ1-5; 8 bases map to TRBD1. With 7 bases clipped from V and 5 bases from J, the junction kept 4 bases outside the gene matches. Germline V CDR1 and CDR2: MNHEY, SVGEGT. The CDR3 totals 13 residues. The chain's CDR3 is CASKNRGDQPQHF. DNA for the CDR3: TGTGCCAGCAAGAACAGGGGGGATCAGCCCCAGCATTTT.

This clonotype has only a few counts. The chain uses TRBV19 and TRBJ2-7; 8 positions agree with TRBD1. After removal of 7 bases from V and 3 bases from J, the junction contained 11 bases not matched to a gene. The germline V gene encodes CDR1 LNHDA and CDR2 SQIVND (reference sequence). The CDR3 has 15 residues. CDR3 DNA sequence: TGTGCCAGTACCCCAACCGGGACAGGATACTACGAGCAGTACTTC. Amino acids: CASTPTGTGYYEQYF.

The chain has TRBV27 and TRBJ2-7; 7 bases fit TRBD1. Germline CDR1 reads MNHEY; CDR2 reads SMNVEV (reference sequence). V lost 5 bases, J lost 2 bases, and 9 bases stayed unmatched. The CDR3 consists of 15 residues. CDR3 amino acids: CASSETGDAPYEQYF. The DNA for the CDR3 is TGTGCCAGCAGTGAAACAGGGGACGCCCCCTACGAGCAGTACTTC.

This clonotype was recorded a few times. This chain uses TRBV7-3 with TRBJ2-7; 7 nucleotides align to TRBD1. Germline-derived CDR1 and CDR2 are SGHTA and FQGTGA. V was pared by 5 bases and J by 2 bases, with 12 bases of the junction left unmatched. The CDR3 totals 16 residues. CDR3 amino acids: CASSPPPQGDPYEQYV. The CDR3 bases are TGTGCCAGCAGCCCCCCCCCCCAGGGGGACCCCTACGAGCAGTACGTC.

This clonotype has a handful of counts. The rearrangement joins TRBV19 to TRBJ2-3, with 7 bases identical to TRBD2. Trimming removed 4 bases from V and 5 bases from J; junction bases left unmatched: 6. Germline lookup yields CDR1 LNHDA and CDR2 SQIVND (reference sequence). CDR3 length: 14 amino acids. The CDR3 region has the DNA TGTGCCAGTAGTAGCGGGACTACGGTAGATACGCAGTATTTT. Amino acid sequence: CASSSGTTVDTQYF. The entire variable domain, with the rest obtained from reference TRBV19 and TRBJ2-3, is as follows: DGGITQSPKYLFRKEGQNVTLSCEQNLNHDAMYWYRQDPGQGLRLIYYSQIVNDFQKGDIAEGYSVSREKKESFPLTVTSAQKNPTAFYLCASSSGTTVDTQYFGPGTRLTVL.

This clonotype was detected only a few times. CDR3 region: CASSLGVISGATGELFF. The CDR3 DNA follows: TGTGCCAGCAGCTTAGGGGTTATCAGCGGGGCCACCGGGGAGCTGTTTTTT. The rearrangement links TRBV28 to TRBJ2-2; 7 bases are a match to TRBD2. Germline CDR1 reads MDHEN; CDR2 reads SYDVKM. The V and J ends lost 6 bases and 4 bases, in that order; junction bases with no gene match: 14. The CDR3 sequence is 17 residues long.

With regard to this clonotype: One end of the junction is discordant with germline, which a read error may explain. The chain is built from TRBV5-1 and TRBJ2-1; a possible D gene is TRBD1 (8 bases). There are 15 residues in the CDR3. From germline, CDR1 is SGHRS and CDR2 YFSETQ. CDR3 coding DNA: TGCGCCAGCAGCTTGGATGCGGGGGACAGGAATGAACAGTTCTTC. Protein: CASSLDAGDRNEQFF.

The sample holds many counts of this clonotype. The chain recombines TRBV7-6 with TRBJ2-3; 7 nucleotides agree with TRBD2. J lost 2 bases, V lost 1 base, and 12 bases had no gene match. Germline assignment: CDR1 SGHVS and CDR2 FNYEAQ. The CDR3 length is 18 residues. The CDR3 sequence: CASSLVGNAGTNTDTQYF. In nucleotides, the CDR3 is TGTGCCAGCAGCTTAGTAGGGAACGCCGGGACTAACACAGATACGCAGTATTTT. The full variable domain, rest sourced from reference TRBV7-6 and TRBJ2-3, is GAGVSQSPRYKVTKRGQDVALRCDPISGHVSLYWYRQALGQGPEFLTYFNYEAQQDKSGLPNDRFSAERPEGSISTLTIQRTEQRDSAMYRCASSLVGNAGTNTDTQYFGPGTRLTVL.

The rearrangement joins TRBV7-6 to TRBJ2-5, with a weak D call TRBD1 (7 bases). Germline loops: CDR1 SGHVS, CDR2 FNYEAQ. The CDR3 is 17 residues long. Trimming removed 4 bases at V and 1 base at J, with 19 bases between. The CDR3 protein is CASSSSGGQGGQETQYF. CDR3 DNA sequence: TGTGCCAGCAGCTCCTCCGGCGGGCAGGGGGGCCAAGAGACCCAGTACTTC.

The rearrangement uses TRBV6-2 or TRBV6-3 and TRBJ1-2; no firm D call. CDR3 length: 11 residues. Trimming stripped 7 bases from V and 8 bases from J, with 11 bases between. Germline V lookup: CDR1 MNHEY, CDR2 SVGEGT. CDR3 sequence reads: CASTLGRGYTF. The CDR3 nucleotides read TGTGCCAGCACTCTCGGTCGGGGCTACACCTTC.

This clonotype was seen only a few times. Here the CDR3 reads CASSYRAGVSAYNEQFF. The CDR3 DNA follows: TGTGCCAGCAGCTATCGCGCCGGGGTCTCAGCCTACAATGAGCAGTTCTTC. The V and J genes are TRBV7-6 and TRBJ2-1; the D gene is possibly TRBD2 (5 bases). The CDR3 runs to 17 residues. Germline CDR1 reads SGHVS; CDR2 reads FNYEAQ. Trimming took 4 bases from V and 2 from J, leaving 18 bases between them.